The present entry profiles one T cell receptor (beta chain) with its context. No antigen is known for it. This sample is part of a study of response to subunit inactivated influenza vaccine. Study-wide points: T cells newly recruited by each seasonal influenza vaccination are few, the authors suggested.

TCRdb processed the RT-PCR reads anew with MiXCR; each CDR3 protein has one entry. The table lists about half a million distinct CDR3 sequences, about 7.6% of them singletons, with 10% to 15% in the top ten. Per the germline V gene, CDR1 is DFQATT and CDR2 is SNEGSKA (reference sequence). The V segment lost 3 bases and the J segment 5 bases; nucleotides outside the gene matches: 6. This CDR3 has 14 residues. The origin of this receptor is a man between 50 and 69 years old who received an inactivated influenza vaccine. The V call is TRBV20-1, the J call TRBJ2-5, with TRBD2 matching 10 bases. This specimen was PBMCs from blood, taken around 25 months after vaccination. The CDR3 coding sequence is TGCAGTGCTAGTTACCTAGCGGGAGTTGAGACCCAGTACTTC. It codes for CSASYLAGVETQYF.